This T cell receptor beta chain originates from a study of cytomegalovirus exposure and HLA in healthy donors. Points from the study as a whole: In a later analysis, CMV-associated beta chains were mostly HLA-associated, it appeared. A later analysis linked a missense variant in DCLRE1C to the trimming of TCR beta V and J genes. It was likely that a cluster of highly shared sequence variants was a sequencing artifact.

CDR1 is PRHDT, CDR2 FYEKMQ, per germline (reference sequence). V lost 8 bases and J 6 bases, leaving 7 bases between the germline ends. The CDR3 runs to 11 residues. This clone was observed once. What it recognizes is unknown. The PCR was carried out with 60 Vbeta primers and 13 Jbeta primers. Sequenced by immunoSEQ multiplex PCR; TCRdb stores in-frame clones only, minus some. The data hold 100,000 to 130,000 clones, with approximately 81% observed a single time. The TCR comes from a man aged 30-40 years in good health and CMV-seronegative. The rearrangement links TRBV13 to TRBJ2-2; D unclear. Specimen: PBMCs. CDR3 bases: TGTGCCAGCCTAGTTTCCGGGGAGCTGTTTTTT. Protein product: CASLVSGELFF.